A selection of T cell receptor beta chains follows, all from one sample in a study of CD8 T cells in ankylosing spondylitis. TCRdb called the 5' RACE reads again in MiXCR, with one record for every CDR3 protein. Seen here are roughly 260,000 distinct CDR3 sequences, approximately 20% observed once, and the top ten hold roughly 8.3%. The specimen was blood, either unsorted or a sorted T cell fraction (not recorded which). These receptors originate from a male donor with ankylosing spondylitis or in good health (not recorded which). The CDR3 runs from the conserved cysteine through the conserved F or W. D genes are given only for firm matches. Part of the rows lack a size; the others show once, few, many or a class for expanded clones.

j_gene | abundance | d_gene | v_gene | CDR3aa | CDR3nt
TRBJ2-1 | - | TRBD2 | TRBV27 | CASTLAGSNEQFF | TGTGCCAGCACACTAGCGGGGAGCAATGAGCAGTTCTTC
TRBJ2-1 | many | TRBD2 | TRBV20-1 | CSASVAGGPSEQFF | TGCAGTGCTAGTGTAGCGGGGGGGCCTAGTGAGCAGTTCTTC
TRBJ2-2 | few | - | TRBV10-3 | CAISEPYSGIANTGELFF | TGTGCCATCAGTGAGCCATATTCAGGGATTGCGAACACCGGGGAGCTGTTTTTT
TRBJ2-1 | - | TRBD2 | TRBV12-3/TRBV12-4 | CASRPGLAGGLEEFF | TGTGCCAGCAGACCGGGACTAGCGGGGGGCCTTGAGGAGTTCTTC
TRBJ1-1 | - | TRBD1 | TRBV5-1 | CASSLYRQGPTGNTEAFF | TGCGCCAGCAGCTTATATCGACAGGGGCCAACGGGGAATACTGAAGCTTTCTTT
TRBJ2-3 | few | - | TRBV6-2/TRBV6-3 | CASSYLASMVADTQYF | TGTGCCAGCAGTTACCTCGCTAGTATGGTAGCAGATACGCAGTATTTT
TRBJ1-1 | - | - | TRBV20-1 | CSASPPGRGEGTEAFF | TGCAGTGCTAGTCCCCCAGGGCGGGGCGAGGGCACTGAAGCTTTCTTT
TRBJ1-3 | - | TRBD1 | TRBV15 | CATSADRPISGNTIYF | TGTGCCACCAGTGCGGACAGGCCGATCTCTGGAAACACCATATATTTT
TRBJ1-2 | - | TRBD1 | TRBV12-3/TRBV12-4 | CASSLTGQGIGGYTF | TGTGCCAGCAGTTTGACCGGACAGGGGATAGGAGGCTACACCTTC
TRBJ2-3 | few | TRBD2 | TRBV18 | CASSRASGMTDTQYF | TGTGCCAGCTCACGTGCTAGCGGGATGACAGATACGCAGTATTTT
TRBJ2-1 | few | TRBD1 | TRBV5-1 | CASSFGQGVSGEQFF | TGCGCCAGCAGCTTCGGACAGGGGGTTTCGGGTGAGCAGTTCTTC
TRBJ1-2 | - | - | TRBV12-3/TRBV12-4 | CASSFSGGNYGYTF | TGTGCCAGCAGTTTTTCGGGGGGCAACTATGGCTACACCTTC
TRBJ1-5 | - | - | TRBV3-1 | CASSQTAGRGQPQHF | TGTGCCAGCAGCCAAACCGCCGGGCGGGGTCAGCCCCAGCATTTT
TRBJ2-5 | few | TRBD1 | TRBV27 | CASSPQGIQETQYF | TGTGCCAGCAGTCCACAGGGGATCCAAGAGACCCAGTACTTC
TRBJ2-3 | few | TRBD2 | TRBV6-1 | CASRASGGSTDTQYF | TGTGCCAGCAGAGCTAGCGGGGGGAGCACAGATACGCAGTATTTT
TRBJ2-5 | - | TRBD2 | TRBV2 | CATGTNQETQYF | TGTGCCACGGGGACTAACCAAGAGACCCAGTACTTC
TRBJ2-1 | - | - | TRBV10-3 | CAISPRGAQGHNEQFF | TGTGCCATCAGTCCTCGCGGGGCTCAGGGGCACAATGAGCAGTTCTTC
TRBJ1-2 | few | - | TRBV3-1 | CASSQAGNYGYTF | TGTGCCAGCAGCCAAGCCGGCAACTATGGCTACACCTTC
TRBJ2-3 | many | - | TRBV7-3 | CASSPGPGYTQYF | TGTGCCAGCAGCCCCGGGCCGGGCTATACGCAGTATTTT
TRBJ2-5 | - | TRBD1 | TRBV5-1 | CASSSGTGGGETQYF | TGCGCCAGCAGCTCTGGGACAGGGGGCGGAGAGACCCAGTACTTC
TRBJ2-1 | few | - | TRBV6-5 | CASSYGLNTGLGEQFF | TGTGCCAGCAGTTACGGGCTTAATACAGGGCTGGGTGAGCAGTTCTTC
TRBJ1-3 | few | - | TRBV29-1 | CSVPGASGNTIYF | TGCAGCGTTCCAGGGGCCTCTGGAAACACCATATATTTT